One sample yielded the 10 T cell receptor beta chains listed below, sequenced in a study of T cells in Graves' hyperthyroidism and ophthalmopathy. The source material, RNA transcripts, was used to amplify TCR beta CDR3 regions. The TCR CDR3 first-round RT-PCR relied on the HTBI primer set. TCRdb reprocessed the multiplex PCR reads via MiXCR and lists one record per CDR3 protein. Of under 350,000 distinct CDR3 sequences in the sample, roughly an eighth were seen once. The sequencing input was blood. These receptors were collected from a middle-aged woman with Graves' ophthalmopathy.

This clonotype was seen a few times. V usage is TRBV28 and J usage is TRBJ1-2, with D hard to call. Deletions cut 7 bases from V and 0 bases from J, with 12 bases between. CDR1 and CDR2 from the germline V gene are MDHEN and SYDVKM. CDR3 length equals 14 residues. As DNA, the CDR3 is TGTGCCAGCACCCTACGGGCCCCTAACTATGGCTACACCTTC. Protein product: CASTLRAPNYGYTF.

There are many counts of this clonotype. The CDR3: CATSTASGANEQFF. Here the CDR3 DNA reads TGTGCCACCAGTACGGCTAGCGGGGCCAATGAGCAGTTCTTC. This chain uses TRBV24-1 with TRBJ2-1, with 9 nucleotides matching TRBD2. Trimming cost V 6 bases and J 6 bases; bases outside gene matches: 5. This CDR3 has 14 amino acids. The germline gives CDR1 KGHDR, CDR2 SFDVKD.

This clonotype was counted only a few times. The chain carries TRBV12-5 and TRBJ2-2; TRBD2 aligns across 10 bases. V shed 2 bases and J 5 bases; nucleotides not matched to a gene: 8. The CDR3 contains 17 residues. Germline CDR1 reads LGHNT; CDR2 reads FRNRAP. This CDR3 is CASGLSKRGGRTGELFF. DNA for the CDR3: TGTGCTAGTGGTTTGAGCAAGCGGGGGGGACGGACCGGGGAGCTGTTTTTT.

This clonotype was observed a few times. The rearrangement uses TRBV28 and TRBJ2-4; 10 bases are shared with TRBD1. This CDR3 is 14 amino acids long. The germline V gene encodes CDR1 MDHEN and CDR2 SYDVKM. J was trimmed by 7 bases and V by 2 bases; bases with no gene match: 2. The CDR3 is CASSLLGQGNIQYF. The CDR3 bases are TGTGCCAGCAGTTTACTGGGACAGGGGAACATTCAGTACTTC.

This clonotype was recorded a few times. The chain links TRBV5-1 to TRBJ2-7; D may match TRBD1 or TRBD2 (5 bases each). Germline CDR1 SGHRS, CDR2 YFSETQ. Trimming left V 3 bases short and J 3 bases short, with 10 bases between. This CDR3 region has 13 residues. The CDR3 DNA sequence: TGCGCCAGCAGCTCGCCGGGACGCTACGAGCAGTACTTC. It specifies CASSSPGRYEQYF.

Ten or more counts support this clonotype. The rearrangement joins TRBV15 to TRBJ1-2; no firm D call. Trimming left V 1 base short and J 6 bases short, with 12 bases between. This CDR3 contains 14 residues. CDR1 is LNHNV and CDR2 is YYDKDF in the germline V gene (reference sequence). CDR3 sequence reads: CATSRGEGSDGYTF. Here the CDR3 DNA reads TGTGCCACCAGCAGAGGGGAGGGAAGCGATGGCTACACCTTC.

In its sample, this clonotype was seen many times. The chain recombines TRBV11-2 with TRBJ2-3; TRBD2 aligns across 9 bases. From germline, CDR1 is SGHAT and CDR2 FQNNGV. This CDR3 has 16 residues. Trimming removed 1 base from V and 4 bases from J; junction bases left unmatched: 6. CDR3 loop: CASSLVGAGGPDTQYF. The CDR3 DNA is TGTGCCAGCAGCTTAGTAGGCGCGGGAGGGCCAGATACGCAGTATTTT.

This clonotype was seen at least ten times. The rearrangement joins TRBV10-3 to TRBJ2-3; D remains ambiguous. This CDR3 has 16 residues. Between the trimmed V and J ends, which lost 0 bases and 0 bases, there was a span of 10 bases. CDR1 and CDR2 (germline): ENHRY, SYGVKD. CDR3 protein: CAISESIWASTDTQYF. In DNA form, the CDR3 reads TGTGCCATCAGTGAGTCGATTTGGGCTAGCACAGATACGCAGTATTTT.

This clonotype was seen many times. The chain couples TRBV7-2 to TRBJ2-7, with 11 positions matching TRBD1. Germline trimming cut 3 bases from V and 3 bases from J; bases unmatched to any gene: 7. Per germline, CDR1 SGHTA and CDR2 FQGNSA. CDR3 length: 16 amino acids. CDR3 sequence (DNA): TGTGCCAGCAGCTTTTCCGGACAGGGGGCGTACTACGAGCAGTACTTC. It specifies CASSFSGQGAYYEQYF.

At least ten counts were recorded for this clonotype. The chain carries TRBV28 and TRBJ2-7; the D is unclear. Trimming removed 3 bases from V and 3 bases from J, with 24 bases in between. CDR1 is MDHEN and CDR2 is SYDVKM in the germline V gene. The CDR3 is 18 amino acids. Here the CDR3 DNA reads TGTGCCAGCAGTTTTTTGGGTCCAGTCCCGAGTTGGGGCTACGAGCAGTACTTC. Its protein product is CASSFLGPVPSWGYEQYF.